Here is one T cell receptor (beta chain) with its context. This specimen belongs to a study of cytomegalovirus exposure and HLA in healthy donors. The PCR employed 60 Vbeta primers together with 13 Jbeta primers. Assay: immunoSEQ multiplex PCR; the TCRdb copy retains only in-frame clones and omits some. The repertoire holds fewer than 75,000 clones, with approximately 80% as singletons. This CDR3 is 13 amino acids long. The sequenced sample consisted of PBMCs. This clonotype was obtained from a young man in good health and CMV-seronegative. This chain links TRBV21-1 with TRBJ2-7; no DNA check was done on the table's D call, TRBD2. TRBV21-1 represents a pseudogene. CDR3 DNA: TGTGCCATATGGGTGTGTAGCGAATACGAGCAGTACTTC. It specifies CAIWVCSEYEQYF.